This T cell receptor beta chain was documented in a study of T cells in women clearing cervical HPV infection. Study background: Case blood drawn at lesion detection; control blood after infection cleared. Broader study findings: A classifier using richness and V gene abundances reached an AUC of around 0.78.

Trimming removed 10 bases at V and 0 bases at J, with 13 bases between. The CDR3 extends over 13 amino acids. CDR1 SGHDT and CDR2 YYEEEE come from the germline V gene. Assay used: immunoSEQ multiplex PCR; TCRdb lists only in-frame clones, some missing. The sample totals approximately 26,000 clones. For this clone: The antigen remains unidentified. The read ends 3 residues shy of where the CDR3 ends; the end is completed using the germline J gene.

Input material: blood buffy coat. The source of this sequence is a woman aged 18-70 years with a cervical HPV16 infection that either progressed to CIN3+ or cleared (not recorded which). This rearrangement joins TRBV5-6 to TRBJ1-1; D unresolved. This chain's CDR3 is CASRAGMNTEAFF. The sequenced CDR3 bases are TGTGCCTCGAGGGCGGGAATGAACACTGAA.